This TCR beta chain came from a study of T cell changes during pregnancy in multiple sclerosis. Produced via immunoSEQ multiplex PCR; TCRdb's table is partial and in-frame only. The sample has around 53,000 clones, around 93% seen once. CDR1 is SGHDT, CDR2 YYEEEE, per germline. This CDR3 has 15 amino acids. Trimming removed 9 bases at V and 2 bases at J, with 20 bases between. V gene TRBV5-6 combines with J gene TRBJ1-2; D may be TRBD1 (5 bases). The clonotype comes from a female donor with multiple sclerosis, enrolled in a pregnancy study. The specimen was CD4+ T cells from peripheral blood mononuclear cells, collected after pregnancy. The CDR3 bases are TGTGCCACCCCCTTGGCGGAGGGGCGGAACTATGGCTACACCTTC. This gives the protein CATPLAEGRNYGYTF.